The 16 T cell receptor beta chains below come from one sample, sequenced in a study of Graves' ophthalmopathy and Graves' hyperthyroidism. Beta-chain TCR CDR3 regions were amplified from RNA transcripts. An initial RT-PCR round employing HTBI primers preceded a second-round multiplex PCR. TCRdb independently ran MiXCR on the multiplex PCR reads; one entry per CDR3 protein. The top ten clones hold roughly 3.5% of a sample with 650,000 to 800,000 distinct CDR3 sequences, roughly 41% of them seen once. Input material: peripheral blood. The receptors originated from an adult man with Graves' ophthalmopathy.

CDR3 region: CASSFMTSVGYEQYF. Here the CDR3 DNA reads TGTGCCAGCAGCTTTATGACTAGTGTTGGGTACGAGCAGTACTTC. This sequence joins TRBV7-4 and TRBJ2-7; D might be TRBD2 (6 bases). V dropped 3 bases and J dropped 4 bases, with 16 bases sitting between them. The CDR3 has 15 residues. Germline V CDR1 and CDR2: SGHVT, SQSDAQ.

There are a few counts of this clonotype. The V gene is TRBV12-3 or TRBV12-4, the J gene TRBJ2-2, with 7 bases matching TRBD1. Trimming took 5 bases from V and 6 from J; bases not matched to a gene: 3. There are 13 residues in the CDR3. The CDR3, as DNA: TGTGCCAGCAGTCACGGGACAGCCGGGGAGCTGTTTTTT. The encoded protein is CASSHGTAGELFF.

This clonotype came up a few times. The CDR3 loop reads CASSSDSIQETQYF. CDR3 in DNA: TGTGCCAGCAGTTCTGACAGTATACAAGAGACCCAGTACTTC. The J gene is TRBJ2-5, the V gene TRBV28; D is perhaps TRBD1 (5 bases). Germline CDR1 reads MDHEN; CDR2 reads SYDVKM. Trimming removed 4 bases at V and 2 bases at J, with 11 bases between. The CDR3 is made up of 14 amino acids.

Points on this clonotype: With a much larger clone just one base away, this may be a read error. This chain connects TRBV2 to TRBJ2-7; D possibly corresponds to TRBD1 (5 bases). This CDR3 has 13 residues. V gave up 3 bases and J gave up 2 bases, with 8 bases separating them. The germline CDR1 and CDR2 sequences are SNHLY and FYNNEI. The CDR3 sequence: CASSDDSPYEQYF. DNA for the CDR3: TGTGCCAGCAGTGACGACAGCCCCTACGAGCAGTACTTC.

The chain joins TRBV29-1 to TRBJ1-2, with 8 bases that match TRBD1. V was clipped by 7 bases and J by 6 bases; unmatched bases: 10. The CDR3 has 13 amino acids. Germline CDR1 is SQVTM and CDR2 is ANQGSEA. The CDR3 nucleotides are TGCAGCGAACAGGGACAGGTCTTCCATGGCTACACCTTC. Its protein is CSEQGQVFHGYTF.

CDR3 nucleotide sequence: TGCAGTTTGACCGGACAGCGCCATCAGCCCCAGCATTTT. This codes for CSLTGQRHQPQHF. The rearrangement uses TRBV29-1 and TRBJ1-5, with D maybe TRBD1 (6 bases). Per germline, CDR1 SQVTM and CDR2 ANQGSEA. This CDR3 region has 13 residues.

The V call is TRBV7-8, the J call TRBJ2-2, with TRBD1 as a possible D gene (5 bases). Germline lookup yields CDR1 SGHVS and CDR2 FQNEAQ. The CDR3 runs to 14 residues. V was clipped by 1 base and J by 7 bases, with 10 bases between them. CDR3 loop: CASSLGRAHGELFF. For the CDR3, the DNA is TGTGCCAGCAGCTTAGGCAGGGCCCACGGGGAGCTGTTTTTT.

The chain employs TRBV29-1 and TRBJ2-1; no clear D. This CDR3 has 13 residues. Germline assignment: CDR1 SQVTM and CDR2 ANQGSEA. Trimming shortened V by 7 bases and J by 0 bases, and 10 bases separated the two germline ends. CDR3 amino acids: CSGVSSSYNEQFF. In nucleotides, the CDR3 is TGCAGCGGCGTCTCCAGCTCCTACAATGAGCAGTTCTTC.

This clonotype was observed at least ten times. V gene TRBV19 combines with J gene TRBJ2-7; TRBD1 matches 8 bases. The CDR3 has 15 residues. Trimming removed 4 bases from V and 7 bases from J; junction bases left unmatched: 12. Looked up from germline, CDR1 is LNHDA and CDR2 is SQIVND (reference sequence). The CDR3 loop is CASSNWGQGAYEQYF. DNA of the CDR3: TGTGCCAGTAGTAACTGGGGCCAGGGGGCTTATGAGCAGTACTTC.

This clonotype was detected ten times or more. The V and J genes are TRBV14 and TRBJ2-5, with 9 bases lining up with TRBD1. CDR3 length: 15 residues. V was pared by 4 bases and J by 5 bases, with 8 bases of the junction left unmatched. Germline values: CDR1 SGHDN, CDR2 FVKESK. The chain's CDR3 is CASSRPRTGVETQYF. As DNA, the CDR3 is TGTGCCAGCAGCCGCCCGCGGACAGGGGTTGAGACCCAGTACTTC.

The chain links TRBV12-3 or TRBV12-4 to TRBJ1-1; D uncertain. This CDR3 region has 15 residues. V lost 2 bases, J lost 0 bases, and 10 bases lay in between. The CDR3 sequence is CASSLHSEVNTEAFF. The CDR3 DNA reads TGTGCCAGCAGTTTACACAGTGAGGTGAACACTGAAGCTTTCTTT.

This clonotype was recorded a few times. In nucleotides, the CDR3 is TGTGCCAGCAGCTTGGGTCGGAGCTCGAACACCGGGGAGCTGTTTTTT. Amino acid sequence: CASSLGRSSNTGELFF. The chain has TRBV7-9 and TRBJ2-2; D not certain. The ends were cut back, 3 bases at V and 0 bases at J, with 11 bases in the middle. The CDR3 covers 16 residues. CDR1 and CDR2 from the germline V gene are SEHNR and FQNEAQ (reference sequence).

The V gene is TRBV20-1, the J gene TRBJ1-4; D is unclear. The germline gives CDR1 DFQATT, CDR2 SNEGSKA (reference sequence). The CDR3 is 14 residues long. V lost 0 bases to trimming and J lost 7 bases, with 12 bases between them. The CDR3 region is CSAREQLNTEKLFF. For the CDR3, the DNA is TGCAGTGCTAGAGAACAGTTGAACACTGAAAAACTGTTTTTT.

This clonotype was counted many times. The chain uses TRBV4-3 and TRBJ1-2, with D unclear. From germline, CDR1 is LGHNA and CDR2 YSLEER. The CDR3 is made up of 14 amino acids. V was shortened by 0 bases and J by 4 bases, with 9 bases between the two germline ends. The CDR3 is CASSQEWTSYGYTF. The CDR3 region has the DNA TGCGCCAGCAGCCAAGAGTGGACCTCCTATGGCTACACCTTC.

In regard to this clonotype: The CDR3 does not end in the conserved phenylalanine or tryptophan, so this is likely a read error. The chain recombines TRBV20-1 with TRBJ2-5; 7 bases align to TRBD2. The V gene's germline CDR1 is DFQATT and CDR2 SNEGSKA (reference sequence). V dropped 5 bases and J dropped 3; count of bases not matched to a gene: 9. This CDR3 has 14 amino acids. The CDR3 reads CSAPRLAVEETQYV. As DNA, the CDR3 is TGCAGTGCTCCTCGACTAGCCGTTGAAGAGACCCAGTACGTC.

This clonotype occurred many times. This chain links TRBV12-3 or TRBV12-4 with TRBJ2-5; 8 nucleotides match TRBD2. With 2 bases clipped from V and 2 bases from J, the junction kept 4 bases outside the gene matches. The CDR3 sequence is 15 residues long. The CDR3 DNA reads TGTGCCAGCAGTTTAACTAGCGGTCCTCAAGAGACCCAGTACTTC. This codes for CASSLTSGPQETQYF.